This is a list of T cell receptor beta chains from one sample in a study of Graves' ophthalmopathy and Graves' hyperthyroidism. TCRdb re-called the multiplex PCR reads with MiXCR, one entry per CDR3 protein. The data hold around 1.1 million distinct CDR3 sequences, with 35% to 40% observed a single time. The material sequenced was peripheral blood or thyroid tissue (not recorded which). Receptors were obtained from an adult man with Graves' hyperthyroidism. Each CDR3 is given with its conserved first and last residue. Fields, in order: V gene, J gene, D gene, clone size, CDR3 protein, CDR3 DNA. A D gene is named only where the DNA matches it firmly. For some rows the clone size is stated as once, few or many, or as a class when expanded; others skip it.

v_gene: TRBV12-3/TRBV12-4
j_gene: TRBJ1-1
d_gene: -
abundance: few
CDR3aa: CASSLAATGGLWTFF
CDR3nt: TGTGCCAGCAGTTTAGCGGCGACGGGGGGGCTCTGGACTTTCTTT

v_gene: TRBV10-3
j_gene: TRBJ1-2
d_gene: TRBD1
abundance: -
CDR3aa: CATQGENYGYTF
CDR3nt: TGTGCCACCCAGGGGGAGAACTATGGCTACACCTTC

v_gene: TRBV2
j_gene: TRBJ2-2
d_gene: TRBD1
abundance: -
CDR3aa: CASLMTGSNTGELFF
CDR3nt: TGTGCCAGCTTGATGACAGGGTCGAACACCGGGGAGCTGTTTTTT

v_gene: TRBV7-9
j_gene: TRBJ1-1
d_gene: -
abundance: few
CDR3aa: CGGAGEMNTEAFF
CDR3nt: TGTGGCGGGGCAGGGGAGATGAACACTGAAGCTTTCTTT

v_gene: TRBV12-3/TRBV12-4
j_gene: TRBJ2-7
d_gene: TRBD2
abundance: few
CDR3aa: CASSPGTSGRVHEQYF
CDR3nt: TGTGCCAGCAGTCCTGGGACTAGCGGGAGGGTTCACGAGCAGTACTTC

v_gene: TRBV7-9
j_gene: TRBJ1-1
d_gene: -
abundance: -
CDR3aa: CASTLNVNTEAFF
CDR3nt: TGTGCCAGCACCTTGAACGTCAACACTGAAGCTTTCTTT

v_gene: TRBV2
j_gene: TRBJ2-5
d_gene: TRBD1
abundance: many
CDR3aa: CASSGQGLVKTQYF
CDR3nt: TGTGCCAGCAGTGGACAGGGTTTGGTAAAGACCCAGTACTTC

v_gene: TRBV5-4
j_gene: TRBJ2-5
d_gene: TRBD2
abundance: -
CDR3aa: CASSSGGLAGVYQETQYF
CDR3nt: TGTGCCAGCAGCTCTGGGGGACTAGCGGGAGTTTATCAAGAGACCCAGTACTTC

v_gene: TRBV20-1
j_gene: TRBJ2-7
d_gene: -
abundance: many
CDR3aa: CSARPRGFYEQYF
CDR3nt: TGCAGTGCTAGGCCTCGGGGATTCTACGAGCAGTACTTC

v_gene: TRBV20-1
j_gene: TRBJ2-7
d_gene: -
abundance: many
CDR3aa: CSARHPVENEQYF
CDR3nt: TGCAGTGCTAGACACCCGGTCGAGAACGAGCAGTACTTC

v_gene: TRBV2
j_gene: TRBJ2-5
d_gene: -
abundance: many
CDR3aa: CASSDSEETQYF
CDR3nt: TGTGCCAGCAGTGACAGCGAAGAGACCCAGTACTTC

v_gene: TRBV5-5
j_gene: TRBJ1-6
d_gene: -
abundance: few
CDR3aa: CASSLVPSLNSPLHF
CDR3nt: TGTGCCAGCAGCTTGGTCCCGTCTCTGAATTCACCCCTCCACTTT

v_gene: TRBV19
j_gene: TRBJ2-2
d_gene: -
abundance: -
CDR3aa: CASSQGTKAGELFF
CDR3nt: TGTGCCAGTAGTCAGGGGACTAAGGCCGGGGAGCTGTTTTTT

v_gene: TRBV12-3/TRBV12-4
j_gene: TRBJ1-4
d_gene: -
abundance: -
CDR3aa: CASSLSAGNEKLFF
CDR3nt: TGTGCCAGCAGTTTATCGGCAGGGAATGAAAAACTGTTTTTT

v_gene: TRBV29-1
j_gene: TRBJ2-2
d_gene: -
abundance: many
CDR3aa: CSVDRQNTGELFF
CDR3nt: TGCAGCGTGGACCGACAGAACACCGGGGAGCTGTTTTTT

v_gene: TRBV19
j_gene: TRBJ1-4
d_gene: TRBD1
abundance: -
CDR3aa: CASSRSGTADEKLFF
CDR3nt: TGTGCCAGTAGTCGCTCCGGGACAGCGGATGAAAAACTGTTTTTT

v_gene: TRBV10-3
j_gene: TRBJ2-2
d_gene: TRBD2
abundance: -
CDR3aa: CAISLERGVSYSITGELFF
CDR3nt: TGTGCCATCAGTTTGGAGCGGGGGGTCAGTTACTCTATCACCGGGGAGCTGTTTTTT

v_gene: TRBV29-1
j_gene: TRBJ2-5
d_gene: -
abundance: -
CDR3aa: CSVEWDRGETQYF
CDR3nt: TGCAGCGTCGAGTGGGACCGGGGCGAGACCCAGTACTTC

v_gene: TRBV7-2
j_gene: TRBJ1-5
d_gene: -
abundance: many
CDR3aa: CASSLGGNRQPQHF
CDR3nt: TGTGCCAGCAGCTTAGGGGGGAACCGTCAGCCCCAGCATTTT

v_gene: TRBV29-1
j_gene: TRBJ2-7
d_gene: TRBD1
abundance: -
CDR3aa: CSVTGTGGSGSGSYEQYF
CDR3nt: TGCAGCGTTACCGGGACAGGGGGCTCGGGTAGTGGGTCCTACGAGCAGTACTTC

v_gene: TRBV7-2
j_gene: TRBJ1-6
d_gene: -
abundance: -
CDR3aa: CASSSKKRGGTPLHF
CDR3nt: TGTGCCAGCAGCTCGAAAAAGCGGGGAGGAACACCCCTCCACTTT

v_gene: TRBV20-1
j_gene: TRBJ1-6
d_gene: TRBD1
abundance: -
CDR3aa: CSATLGQENSPLHF
CDR3nt: TGCAGTGCTACCCTCGGACAGGAAAATTCACCCCTCCACTTT

v_gene: TRBV20-1
j_gene: TRBJ1-1
d_gene: TRBD1
abundance: -
CDR3aa: CSAENDRGRAGFVEAFF
CDR3nt: TGCAGTGCTGAAAACGACAGGGGCAGGGCGGGTTTCGTTGAAGCTTTCTTT

v_gene: TRBV10-3
j_gene: TRBJ1-1
d_gene: -
abundance: many
CDR3aa: CATHPAPDTEAFF
CDR3nt: TGTGCCACCCACCCGGCCCCGGACACTGAAGCTTTCTTT

v_gene: TRBV20-1
j_gene: TRBJ2-2
d_gene: -
abundance: many
CDR3aa: CSAFSGFGELFF
CDR3nt: TGCAGTGCTTTCAGCGGTTTCGGGGAGCTGTTTTTT

v_gene: TRBV20-1
j_gene: TRBJ2-5
d_gene: -
abundance: -
CDR3aa: CSARQFEETQYF
CDR3nt: TGCAGTGCCAGACAGTTTGAAGAGACCCAGTACTTC

v_gene: TRBV24-1
j_gene: TRBJ1-2
d_gene: -
abundance: many
CDR3aa: CATSETNYGYTF
CDR3nt: TGTGCCACCAGTGAGACCAACTATGGCTACACCTTC

v_gene: TRBV20-1
j_gene: TRBJ2-2
d_gene: TRBD2
abundance: many
CDR3aa: CSARAKRENTGELFF
CDR3nt: TGCAGTGCTAGAGCAAAGCGGGAGAACACCGGGGAGCTGTTTTTT

v_gene: TRBV15
j_gene: TRBJ2-2
d_gene: -
abundance: many
CDR3aa: CATSKGTPWTGELFF
CDR3nt: TGTGCCACCAGTAAAGGGACCCCGTGGACCGGGGAGCTGTTTTTT

v_gene: TRBV2
j_gene: TRBJ1-5
d_gene: -
abundance: -
CDR3aa: CASGEFRGIGNQPQHF
CDR3nt: TGTGCCAGCGGGGAATTCAGGGGTATCGGCAATCAGCCCCAGCATTTT

v_gene: TRBV25-1
j_gene: TRBJ2-7
d_gene: -
abundance: -
CDR3aa: CASSPRDFGYEQYF
CDR3nt: TGTGCCAGCTCACCCCGGGACTTTGGCTACGAGCAGTACTTC

v_gene: TRBV12-3/TRBV12-4
j_gene: TRBJ2-3
d_gene: TRBD1
abundance: -
CDR3aa: CASSLETGPTDTQYF
CDR3nt: TGTGCCAGCAGTTTGGAGACAGGGCCAACAGATACGCAGTATTTT

v_gene: TRBV10-2
j_gene: TRBJ1-5
d_gene: TRBD1
abundance: -
CDR3aa: CASGQGLSSNQPQHF
CDR3nt: TGCGCCAGCGGACAGGGGCTGAGTAGCAATCAGCCCCAGCATTTT

v_gene: TRBV29-1
j_gene: TRBJ1-5
d_gene: TRBD1
abundance: -
CDR3aa: CSGGTGRDQPQHF
CDR3nt: TGCAGCGGTGGGACAGGGAGGGATCAGCCCCAGCATTTT

v_gene: TRBV6-5
j_gene: TRBJ2-5
d_gene: -
abundance: many
CDR3aa: CASSYSGTIRETQYF
CDR3nt: TGTGCCAGCAGTTATTCCGGGACGATCAGGGAGACCCAGTACTTC